This TCR beta chain was observed in a study of shared clonotypes between healthy human individuals. General study points: Generation probability values for non-shared clonotypes were lower than those for clonotypes shared by all four donors. Memory subsets generally showed smaller estimated richness than naive subsets did.

In the authors' methods: There were no quality scores in the junction-only immunoSEQ sequences, so filtering differed. Generated by immunoSEQ multiplex PCR, the TCRdb table keeps only in-frame clones and is missing some. That table is the source of V, J and clone size, and D and trimming were worked out from the DNA. Among around 980,000 clones listed, about 84% were seen once. In germline, CDR1 is SNHLY, CDR2 FYNNEI. This CDR3 is 13 amino acids long. V gave up 8 bases and J gave up 7 bases, with 15 bases separating them. Comment on this clone: Its antigen remains unknown.

Sequenced sample: memory CD4+ T cells from PBMCs. Subset in this sample: CD45RA-negative fraction. The rearrangement uses TRBV2 and TRBJ1-5; D ambiguous. This clonotype was obtained from a man between 18 and 29 years old in good health. Some clones in this sample may be carry-over from other donors' samples. The CDR3 region is CASGAGRGQPQHF. In DNA, the CDR3 is TGTGCCAGCGGCGCGGGCCGCGGGCAGCCCCAGCATTTT.